The 18 T cell receptor beta chains reported below all come from one sample, sequenced in a study of CXCR3-negative and CXCR3-positive naive CD8 T cells. UMI-tagged TRB cDNA libraries were built via 5' RACE. For each CDR3 protein, TCRdb gives one entry from its re-call of the 5' RACE reads, without DNA. Its clone listing holds 35,000 to 40,000 distinct CDR3 sequences. Specimen: memory CD8+ T cells from blood. The origin of the receptors is a human donor in good health. Some clones in this sample may be carry-over from other donors' samples.

The rearrangement links TRBV25-1 to TRBJ1-6; TCRdb's D gene call, TRBD1, goes unchecked for lack of DNA. CDR1 and CDR2 (germline): MGHDK, SYGVNS. The CDR3 length is 13 residues. CDR3 amino acids: CASSLGGNSPLHF.

The chain uses TRBV6-4 and TRBJ2-3; the TRBD2 assignment by TCRdb is unverifiable without DNA. Germline CDR1 is MRHNA and CDR2 is SNTAGT. The CDR3 runs to 14 residues. The CDR3 reads CASSEDSSTDTQYF.

The V call is TRBV12-3 or TRBV12-4, the J call TRBJ2-3; without DNA, the TCRdb call of TRBD2 cannot be checked. This CDR3 contains 12 residues. The CDR3 reads CGSGGVVDTQYF.

The chain employs TRBV18 and TRBJ2-1. The CDR3 extends over 13 amino acids. Germline assignment: CDR1 KGHSH and CDR2 LQKENI. The CDR3 loop reads CASSPATRSEQFF.

V is TRBV20-1 and J is TRBJ2-3; the D gene TCRdb calls, TRBD1, cannot be checked with no DNA. Germline V gives CDR1 DFQATT, CDR2 SNEGSKA (reference sequence). CDR3 length equals 15 residues. CDR3 region: CSARVGQDGTDTQYF.

The chain uses TRBV7-9 and TRBJ1-1. The CDR3 is 15 residues long. CDR1 is SEHNR, CDR2 FQNEAQ, per germline (reference sequence). The CDR3 protein is CASSLGGDFFTEAFF.

This chain connects TRBV6-2 or TRBV6-3 to TRBJ1-1. CDR1 is MNHEY, CDR2 SVGEGT, per germline. The CDR3 has 13 residues. The CDR3 reads CASSYAGSTEAFF.

The V call is TRBV6-2 or TRBV6-3, the J call TRBJ1-5; TCRdb picks TRBD1, but there is no DNA to check that call. The CDR3 spans 15 residues. Germline CDR1 reads MNHEY; CDR2 reads SVGEGT. The CDR3: CASSYDWTGNQPQHF.

The rearrangement joins TRBV7-9 to TRBJ2-7; TCRdb designates TRBD1, a call that cannot be tested without DNA. The germline gives CDR1 SEHNR, CDR2 FQNEAQ (reference sequence). This CDR3 spans 15 amino acids. Here the CDR3 reads CASSTNRAGGSEQYF.

V is TRBV15 and J is TRBJ1-2; TCRdb picks TRBD1, but there is no DNA to check that call. This CDR3 is 15 amino acids long. Looked up from germline, CDR1 is LNHNV and CDR2 is YYDKDF (reference sequence). The chain's CDR3 is CATSRDQTGWSGYTF.

The V gene is TRBV21-1, the J gene TRBJ2-1; TCRdb gives TRBD2 as the D gene, but with no DNA this cannot be confirmed. TRBV21-1 corresponds to a pseudogene. The CDR3 covers 19 residues. CDR3 sequence reads: CASSKAPSVIFGTYNEQFF.

The genes are TRBV28 and TRBJ2-7; lacking DNA, the TRBD2 call made by TCRdb goes unchecked. From germline, CDR1 is MDHEN and CDR2 SYDVKM. The CDR3 loop spans 14 amino acids. The CDR3: CASSLGAGGGEQYF.

V gene TRBV25-1 combines with J gene TRBJ2-1; TCRdb selects TRBD1, and the lack of DNA leaves this call unchecked. This CDR3 has 12 amino acids. The germline CDR1 and CDR2 sequences are MGHDK and SYGVNS. The CDR3 sequence: CASIIDSLMQFF.

CDR3 sequence reads: CASSQGSYEAFF. This chain uses TRBV4-3 with TRBJ1-1. Germline V gene lookup returns CDR1 LGHNA and CDR2 YSLEER. CDR3 length equals 12 residues.

J is TRBJ2-5 and V is TRBV28; no DNA is available, so the TRBD1 call from TCRdb remains unchecked. The V gene's germline CDR1 is MDHEN and CDR2 SYDVKM. This CDR3 is 14 amino acids long. The CDR3 loop reads CASSTPDIQGTQYF.

The genes are TRBV12-3 or TRBV12-4 and TRBJ2-5. CDR3 length: 14 residues. This chain's CDR3 is CASSLAAVQETQYF.

The rearrangement links TRBV6-4 to TRBJ2-1; TCRdb calls TRBD1, which cannot be checked without DNA. Germline V CDR1 and CDR2: MRHNA, SNTAGT. This CDR3 is 15 amino acids long. The CDR3 sequence: CASSQGAESYNEQFF.

The chain combines TRBV7-9 with TRBJ2-4; TCRdb returns TRBD1, unconfirmable since there is no DNA. The CDR3 length is 17 residues. CDR1 is SEHNR, CDR2 FQNEAQ, per germline (reference sequence). CDR3: CASSLGGAGLAKNIQYF.